This TCR beta chain was found in a study of Ad26.COV2.S vaccination and SARS-CoV-2 variants. Study-wide results and caveats: In TCR breadth and depth analyses, total T cell responses may have been underestimated. Breadth of non-spike TCRs did not differ between vaccinees and placebo recipients.

The germline V gene encodes CDR1 SEHNR and CDR2 FQNEAQ (reference sequence). V dropped 10 bases and J dropped 0 bases, with 13 bases sitting between them. The CDR3 contains 14 residues. Treatment meaning: roughly 20 received Ad26.COV2.S at low or high dose, single or two shots; 5 received placebo; per-sample allocation not given. Material that was analyzed had been drawn on day 63 after the first vaccine or placebo injection. Expressing Wuhan-strain SARS-CoV-2 spike, an Ad26 vector served as the vaccine. Profiled with immunoSEQ multiplex PCR; TCRdb holds only in-frame clones, not every one. The profile covers 320,000 or so clones, with roughly nine tenths appearing a single time and around 5.5% taken by the ten largest. Points on this clone: Its specificity is not known.

The chain carries TRBV7-9 and TRBJ1-3; D uncertain. The receptor was isolated from a person aged 18-60 years who received the Ad26.COV2.S COVID-19 vaccine or a placebo. Sample: peripheral blood, taken in a trial of Ad26.COV2.S vaccine versus placebo. The CDR3 DNA sequence: TGTGCCACCTCGGGCCCCTTCTCTGGAAACACCATATATTTT. This encodes CATSGPFSGNTIYF.